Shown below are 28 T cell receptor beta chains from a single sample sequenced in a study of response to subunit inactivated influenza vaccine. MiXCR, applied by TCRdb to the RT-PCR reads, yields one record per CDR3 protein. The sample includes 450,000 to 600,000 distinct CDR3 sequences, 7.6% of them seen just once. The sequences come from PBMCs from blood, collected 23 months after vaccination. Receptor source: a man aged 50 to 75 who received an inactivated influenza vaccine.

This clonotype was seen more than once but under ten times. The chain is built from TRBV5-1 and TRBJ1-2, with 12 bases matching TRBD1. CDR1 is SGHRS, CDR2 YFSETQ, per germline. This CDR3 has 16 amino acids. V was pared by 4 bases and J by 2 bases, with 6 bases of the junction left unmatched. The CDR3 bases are TGCGCCAGCAGCCCGGGACAGGGGGCATCAAACTATGGCTACACCTTC. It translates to CASSPGQGASNYGYTF.

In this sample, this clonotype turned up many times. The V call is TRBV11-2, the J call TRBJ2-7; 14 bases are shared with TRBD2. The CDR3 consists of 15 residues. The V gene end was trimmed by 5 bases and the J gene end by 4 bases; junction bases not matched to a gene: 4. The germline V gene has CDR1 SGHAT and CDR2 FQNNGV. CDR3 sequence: CASSVGLAGVYEQYF. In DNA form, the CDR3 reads TGTGCCAGCAGCGTGGGACTAGCGGGAGTATACGAGCAGTACTTC.

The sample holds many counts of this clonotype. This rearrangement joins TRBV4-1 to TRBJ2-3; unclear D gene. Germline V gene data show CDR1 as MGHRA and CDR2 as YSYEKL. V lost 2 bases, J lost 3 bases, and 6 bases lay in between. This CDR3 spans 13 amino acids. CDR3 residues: CASSQFGTDTQYF. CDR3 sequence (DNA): TGCGCCAGCAGCCAATTCGGGACAGATACGCAGTATTTT.

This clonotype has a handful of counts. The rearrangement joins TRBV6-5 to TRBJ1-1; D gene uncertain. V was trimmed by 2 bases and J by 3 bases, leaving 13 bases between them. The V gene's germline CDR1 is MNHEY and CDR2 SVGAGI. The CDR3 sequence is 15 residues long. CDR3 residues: CASSYMGWGYTEAFF. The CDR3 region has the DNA TGTGCCAGCAGTTACATGGGATGGGGTTACACTGAAGCTTTCTTT.

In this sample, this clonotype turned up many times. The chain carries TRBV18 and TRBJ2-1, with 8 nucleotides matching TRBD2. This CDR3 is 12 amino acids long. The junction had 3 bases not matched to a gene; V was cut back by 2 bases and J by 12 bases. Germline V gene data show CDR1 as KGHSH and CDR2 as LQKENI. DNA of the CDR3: TGTGCCAGCTCACCAGGGACTAGTGGGCAGTTCTTC. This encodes CASSPGTSGQFF.

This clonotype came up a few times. The CDR3 nucleotides read TGTGCCAGCAGAAGTAGCGGGAGGGACGGTTACACCGGGGAGCTGTTTTTT. Protein: CASRSSGRDGYTGELFF. The chain has TRBV7-9 and TRBJ2-2; 11 nucleotides align to TRBD2. CDR3 size: 17 residues. With V trimmed by 6 bases and J by 3 bases, 9 bases remained unmatched. Germline-derived CDR1 and CDR2 are SEHNR and FQNEAQ (reference sequence).

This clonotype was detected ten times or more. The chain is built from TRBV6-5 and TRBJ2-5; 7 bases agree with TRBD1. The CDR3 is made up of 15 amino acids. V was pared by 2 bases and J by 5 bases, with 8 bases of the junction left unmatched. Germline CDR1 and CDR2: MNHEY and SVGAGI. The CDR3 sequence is CASSYLKTGQETQYF. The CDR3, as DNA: TGTGCCAGCAGTTACCTCAAGACAGGGCAGGAGACCCAGTACTTC.

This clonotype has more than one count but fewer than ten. CDR3 bases: TGTGCCAGCAGCAGGACAGGGGATGGGACCTTC. Translating gives CASSRTGDGTF. The chain joins TRBV6-1 to TRBJ1-2; 9 bases line up with TRBD1. The V gene's germline CDR1 is MNHNS and CDR2 SASEGT. The CDR3 has 11 residues. With V trimmed by 6 bases and J by 14 bases, 7 bases remained unmatched.

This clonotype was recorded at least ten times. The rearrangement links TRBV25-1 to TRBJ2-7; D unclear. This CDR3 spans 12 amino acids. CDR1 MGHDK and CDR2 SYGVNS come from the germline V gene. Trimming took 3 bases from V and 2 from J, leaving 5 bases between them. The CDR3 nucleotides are TGTGCCAGCAGTGAGCACGCCTACGAGCAGTACTTC. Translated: CASSEHAYEQYF.

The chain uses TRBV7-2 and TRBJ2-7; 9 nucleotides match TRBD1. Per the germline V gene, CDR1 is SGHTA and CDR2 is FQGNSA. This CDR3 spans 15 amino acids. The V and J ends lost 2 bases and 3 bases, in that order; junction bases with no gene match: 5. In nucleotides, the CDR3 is TGTGCCAGCAGCTTAAGGAGGACAGGGGTCTACGAGCAGTACTTC. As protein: CASSLRRTGVYEQYF.

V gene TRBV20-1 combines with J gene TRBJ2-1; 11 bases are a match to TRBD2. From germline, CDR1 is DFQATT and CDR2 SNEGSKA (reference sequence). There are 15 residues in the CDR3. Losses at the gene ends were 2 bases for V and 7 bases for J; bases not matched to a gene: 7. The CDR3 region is CSARHTSGSTNEQFF. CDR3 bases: TGCAGTGCTAGACACACTAGCGGGAGTACGAATGAGCAGTTCTTC.

This chain's CDR3 is CASSIPGREADNEQFF. The CDR3 nucleotides are TGTGCCAGCAGCATTCCGGGGCGGGAGGCAGACAATGAGCAGTTCTTC. This chain links TRBV7-9 with TRBJ2-1; 8 nucleotides line up with TRBD2. CDR1 and CDR2 from the germline V gene are SEHNR and FQNEAQ (reference sequence). The CDR3 runs 16 residues. Unmatched junction bases numbered 11, after V lost 5 bases and J lost 5 bases.

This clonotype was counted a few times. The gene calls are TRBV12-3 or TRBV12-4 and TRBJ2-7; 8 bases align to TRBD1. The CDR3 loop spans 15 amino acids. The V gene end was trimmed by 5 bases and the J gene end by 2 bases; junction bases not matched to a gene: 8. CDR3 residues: CASSPQGQGPYEQYF. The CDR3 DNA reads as TGTGCCAGCAGTCCACAAGGACAGGGCCCCTACGAGCAGTACTTC.

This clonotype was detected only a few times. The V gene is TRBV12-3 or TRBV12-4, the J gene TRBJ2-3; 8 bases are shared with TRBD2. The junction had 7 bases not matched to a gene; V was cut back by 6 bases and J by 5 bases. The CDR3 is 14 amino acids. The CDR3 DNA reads TGTGCCAGCAGGCGGGGGGCCGTGGGAGATACGCAGTATTTT. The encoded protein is CASRRGAVGDTQYF.

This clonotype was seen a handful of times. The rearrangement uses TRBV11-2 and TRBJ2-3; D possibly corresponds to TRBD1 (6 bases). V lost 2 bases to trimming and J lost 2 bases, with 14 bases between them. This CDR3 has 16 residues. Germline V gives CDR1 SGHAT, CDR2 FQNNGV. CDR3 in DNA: TGTGCCAGCAGCTTAACCTTACAGGGAACCACAGATACGCAGTATTTT. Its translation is CASSLTLQGTTDTQYF.

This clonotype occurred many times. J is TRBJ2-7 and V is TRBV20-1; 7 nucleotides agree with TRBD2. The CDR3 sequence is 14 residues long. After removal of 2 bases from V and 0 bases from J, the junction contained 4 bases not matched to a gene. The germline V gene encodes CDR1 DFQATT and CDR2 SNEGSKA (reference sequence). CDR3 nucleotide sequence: TGCAGTGCTAGAACGGGGGGTAGCTCCTACGAGCAGTACTTC. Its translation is CSARTGGSSYEQYF.

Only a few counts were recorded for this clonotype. The CDR3 reads CSVVGQGREAFF. In nucleotides, the CDR3 is TGCAGCGTTGTGGGACAGGGTCGGGAGGCTTTCTTT. The chain combines TRBV29-1 with TRBJ1-1, with 9 positions matching TRBD1. This CDR3 is built from 12 residues. J lost 11 bases, V lost 4 bases, and 8 bases had no gene match. Per the germline V gene, CDR1 is SQVTM and CDR2 is ANQGSEA.

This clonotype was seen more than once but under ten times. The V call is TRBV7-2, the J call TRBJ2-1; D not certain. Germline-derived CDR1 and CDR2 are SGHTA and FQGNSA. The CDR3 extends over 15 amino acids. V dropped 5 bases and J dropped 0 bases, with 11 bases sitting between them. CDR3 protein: CASSPVSFSYNEQFF. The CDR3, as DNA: TGTGCCAGCAGCCCTGTCTCGTTCTCCTACAATGAGCAGTTCTTC. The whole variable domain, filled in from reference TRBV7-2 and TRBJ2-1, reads GAGVSQSPSNKVTEKGKDVELRCDPISGHTALYWYRQSLGQGLEFLIYFQGNSAPDKSGLPSDRFSAERTGGSVSTLTIQRTQQEDSAVYLCASSPVSFSYNEQFFGPGTRLTVL.

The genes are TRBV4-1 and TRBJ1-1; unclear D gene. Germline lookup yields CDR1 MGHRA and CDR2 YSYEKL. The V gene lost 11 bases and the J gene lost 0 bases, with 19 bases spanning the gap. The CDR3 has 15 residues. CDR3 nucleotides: TGCGCCTCCGGAGTGGGCTTTAAAATGAACACTGAAGCTTTCTTT. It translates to CASGVGFKMNTEAFF.

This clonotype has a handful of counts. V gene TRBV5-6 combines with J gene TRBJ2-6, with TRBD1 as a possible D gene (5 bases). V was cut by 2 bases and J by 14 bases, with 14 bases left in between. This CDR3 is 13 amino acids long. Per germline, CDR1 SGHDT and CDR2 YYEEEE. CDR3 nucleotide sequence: TGTGCCAGCAGCTTCTGGCAGGGTAGTTTCCTGACTTTC. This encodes CASSFWQGSFLTF.

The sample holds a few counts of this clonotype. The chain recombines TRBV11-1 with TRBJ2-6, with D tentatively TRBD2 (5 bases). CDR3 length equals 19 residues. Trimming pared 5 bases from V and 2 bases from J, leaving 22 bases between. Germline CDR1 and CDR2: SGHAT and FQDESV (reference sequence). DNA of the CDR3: TGTGCCAGCAGCCCTCGGGTCGCCCGGGGTAGGGCTGGGGCCAACGTCCTGACTTTC. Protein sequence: CASSPRVARGRAGANVLTF.

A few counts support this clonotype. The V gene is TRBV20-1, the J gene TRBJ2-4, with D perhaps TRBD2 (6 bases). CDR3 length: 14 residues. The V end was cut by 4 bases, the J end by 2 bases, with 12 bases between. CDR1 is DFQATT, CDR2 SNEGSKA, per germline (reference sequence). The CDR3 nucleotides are TGCAGTGCTACTACCGGGGGTCCCAAAAACATTCAGTACTTC. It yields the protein CSATTGGPKNIQYF.

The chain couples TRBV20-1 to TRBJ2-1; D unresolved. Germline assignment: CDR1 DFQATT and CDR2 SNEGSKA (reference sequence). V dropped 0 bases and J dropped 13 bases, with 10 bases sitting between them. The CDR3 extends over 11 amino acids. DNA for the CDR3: TGCAGTGCTAGAGATAACCCCACACAGTTCTTC. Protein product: CSARDNPTQFF.

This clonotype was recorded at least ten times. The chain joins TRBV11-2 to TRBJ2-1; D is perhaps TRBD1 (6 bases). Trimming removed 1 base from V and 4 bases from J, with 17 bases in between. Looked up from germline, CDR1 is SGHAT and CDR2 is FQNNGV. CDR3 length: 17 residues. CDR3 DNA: TGTGCCAGCAGCTTAGTCAGGGGTAGGGCACGATACAATGAGCAGTTCTTC. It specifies CASSLVRGRARYNEQFF. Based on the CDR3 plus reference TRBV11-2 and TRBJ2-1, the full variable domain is EAGVAQSPRYKIIEKRQSVAFWCNPISGHATLYWYQQILGQGPKLLIQFQNNGVVDDSQLPKDRFSAERLKGVDSTLKIQPAKLEDSAVYLCASSLVRGRARYNEQFFGPGTRLTVL.

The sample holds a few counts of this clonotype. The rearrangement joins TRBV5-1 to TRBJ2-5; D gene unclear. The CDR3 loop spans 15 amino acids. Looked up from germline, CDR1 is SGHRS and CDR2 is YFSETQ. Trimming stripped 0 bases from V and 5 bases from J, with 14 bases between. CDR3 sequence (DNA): TGCGCCAGCAGCTTGGGGAAAGGGCAGCAGGAGACCCAGTACTTC. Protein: CASSLGKGQQETQYF.

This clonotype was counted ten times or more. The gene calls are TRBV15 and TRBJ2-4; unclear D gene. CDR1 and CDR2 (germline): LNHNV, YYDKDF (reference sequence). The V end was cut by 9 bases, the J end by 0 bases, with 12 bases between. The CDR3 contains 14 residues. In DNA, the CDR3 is TGTGCCACATCAGGAGCGCTAGCCAAAAACATTCAGTACTTC. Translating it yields CATSGALAKNIQYF. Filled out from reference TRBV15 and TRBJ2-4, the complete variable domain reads DAMVIQNPRYQVTQFGKPVTLSCSQTLNHNVMYWYQQKSSQAPKLLFHYYDKDFNNEADTPDNFQSRRPNTSFCFLDIRSPGLGDTAMYLCATSGALAKNIQYFGAGTRLSVL.

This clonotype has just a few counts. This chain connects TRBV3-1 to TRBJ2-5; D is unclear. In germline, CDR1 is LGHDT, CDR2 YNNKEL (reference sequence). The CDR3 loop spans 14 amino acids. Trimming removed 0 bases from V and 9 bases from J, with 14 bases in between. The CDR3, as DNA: TGTGCCAGCAGCCAAGAAGAAGGGTCCTCGGCCCAGTACTTC. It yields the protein CASSQEEGSSAQYF.

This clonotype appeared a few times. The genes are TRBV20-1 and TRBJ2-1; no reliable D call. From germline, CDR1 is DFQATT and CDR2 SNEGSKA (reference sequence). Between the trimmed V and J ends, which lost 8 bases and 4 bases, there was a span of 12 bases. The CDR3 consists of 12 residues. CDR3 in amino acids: CSSYDYYNEQFF. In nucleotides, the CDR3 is TGCAGTTCCTACGATTATTACAATGAGCAGTTCTTC.